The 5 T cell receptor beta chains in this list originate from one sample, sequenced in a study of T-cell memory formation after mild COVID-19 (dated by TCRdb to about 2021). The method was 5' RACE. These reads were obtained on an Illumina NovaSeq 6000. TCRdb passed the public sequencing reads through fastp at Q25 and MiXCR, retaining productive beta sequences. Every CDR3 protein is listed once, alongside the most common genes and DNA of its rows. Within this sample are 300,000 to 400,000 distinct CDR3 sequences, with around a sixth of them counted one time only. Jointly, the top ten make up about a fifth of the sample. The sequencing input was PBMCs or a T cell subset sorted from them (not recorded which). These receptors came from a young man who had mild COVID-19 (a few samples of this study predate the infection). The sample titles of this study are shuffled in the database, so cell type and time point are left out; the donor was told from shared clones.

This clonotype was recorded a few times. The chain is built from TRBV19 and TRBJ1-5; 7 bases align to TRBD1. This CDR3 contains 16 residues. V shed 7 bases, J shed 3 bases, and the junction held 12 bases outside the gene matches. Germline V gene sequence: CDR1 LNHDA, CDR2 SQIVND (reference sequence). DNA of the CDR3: TGTGCCAGTAACCTGAAGGCGACAGGGATCAATCAGCCCCAGCATTTT. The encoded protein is CASNLKATGINQPQHF.

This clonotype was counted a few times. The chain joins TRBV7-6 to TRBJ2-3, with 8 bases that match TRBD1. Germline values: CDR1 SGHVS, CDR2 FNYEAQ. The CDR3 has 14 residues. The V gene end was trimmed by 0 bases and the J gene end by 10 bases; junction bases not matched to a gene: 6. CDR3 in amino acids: CASSLATGGTSQYF. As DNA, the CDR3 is TGTGCCAGCAGCTTAGCAACAGGGGGGACTTCGCAGTATTTT.

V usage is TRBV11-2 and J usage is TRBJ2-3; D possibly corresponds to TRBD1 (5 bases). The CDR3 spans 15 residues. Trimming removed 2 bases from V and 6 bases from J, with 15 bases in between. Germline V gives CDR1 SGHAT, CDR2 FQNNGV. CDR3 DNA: TGTGCCAGCAGCTTAAACAGTGGCAAGGGGGATACGCAGTATTTT. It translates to CASSLNSGKGDTQYF.

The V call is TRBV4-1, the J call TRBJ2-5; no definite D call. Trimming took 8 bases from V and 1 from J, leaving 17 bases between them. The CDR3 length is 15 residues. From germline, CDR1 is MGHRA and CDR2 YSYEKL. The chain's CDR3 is CASADDWARQETQYF. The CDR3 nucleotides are TGCGCCAGCGCAGACGACTGGGCCCGCCAAGAGACCCAGTACTTC.

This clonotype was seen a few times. The CDR3 DNA is TGCGCCAGCAGCTTGGGGATTGATAATTCACCCCTCCACTTT. Translated: CASSLGIDNSPLHF. The gene calls are TRBV5-1 and TRBJ1-6; D gene uncertain. The CDR3 covers 14 residues. Germline loops: CDR1 SGHRS, CDR2 YFSETQ. Trimming stripped 0 bases from V and 5 bases from J, with 6 bases between.